These T cell receptor beta chains were read from a single sample in a study of T cells in Graves' hyperthyroidism and ophthalmopathy. TCRdb processed the multiplex PCR reads anew with MiXCR; each CDR3 protein has one entry. The data hold 96,000 or so distinct CDR3 sequences, with under 65% observed a single time. Source material: blood. The source of these receptors is a woman between 35 and 50 years old with Graves' hyperthyroidism. The conserved cysteine and the conserved F or W are not part of the CDR3 here. The size field is filled for only some rows; it gives once, few, many or a size class.

TRBV29-1,TRBJ1-2,-,STAGGQGIDYGYT
TRBV2,TRBJ1-3,-,ASSEQIYGYTIY
TRBV5-1,TRBJ2-7,-,ASSGTGLNEQY
TRBV6-5,TRBJ1-4,-,ASRDATNEKLF
TRBV7-6,TRBJ2-7,-,ASRLGGGLYEQY
TRBV10-3,TRBJ2-7,many,AIAGTATYEQY
TRBV19,TRBJ2-7,many,ASSKKTGVTYEQY
TRBV29-1,TRBJ2-5,-,SLVGAGETQY
TRBV25-1,TRBJ1-2,-,ASKESGYGYT
TRBV15,TRBJ2-5,-,ATSRDRAQETQY
TRBV25-1,TRBJ1-2,many,ASGSIGYGYT
TRBV7-2,TRBJ1-1,many,ASSLTLWGGAEAF
TRBV5-1,TRBJ2-7,many,ASSVAGPGSYEQY
TRBV25-1,TRBJ1-2,many,ASSESGQLYGYT
TRBV5-1,TRBJ2-2,-,ASSPGLAGEQELF
TRBV6-1,TRBJ2-5,-,ASSAARDSHTQETQY
TRBV10-2,TRBJ2-5,few,ASSESTSGRPQETQY
TRBV7-2,TRBJ2-5,many,ASSINRGLETQY
TRBV9,TRBJ2-5,few,ASSGRGDQETQY
TRBV19,TRBJ2-7,many,ASSISGLREQY
TRBV6-1,TRBJ1-3,-,ASSPRLGLAAGLNTIY
TRBV7-2,TRBJ1-2,-,ASSLAIGRGGYGYT
TRBV5-1,TRBJ1-1,-,ASSFGGNAEAF
TRBV7-2,TRBJ2-7,few,ASSPRGPGYEQY
TRBV5-6,TRBJ1-5,-,ASSPTGAGMGETQH
TRBV4-1,TRBJ2-7,many,ASSQGGQRETYEQY
TRBV13,TRBJ2-1,-,ASSPDRTEQF
TRBV12-3/TRBV12-4,TRBJ2-2,-,ASSLANRAGGELF
TRBV12-3/TRBV12-4,TRBJ2-7,-,ASSPRLGLAGVEEQY
TRBV6-6,TRBJ1-1,many,ASSSFTTVNTEAF
TRBV25-1,TRBJ1-2,-,ANYGYT
TRBV7-8,TRBJ2-5,-,ASSMTAGDRETQY
TRBV2,TRBJ2-7,-,ASSGTSGRTSYEQY
TRBV20-1,TRBJ1-5,medium-sized,SAADGNQPQH
TRBV10-2,TRBJ1-5,many,ASRQISNQPQH
TRBV12-3/TRBV12-4,TRBJ1-6,-,ASSLAGYNSPLH
TRBV20-1,TRBJ2-5,medium-sized,SAHGGRETQY
TRBV20-1,TRBJ2-2,many,SAFDTGELF
TRBV29-1,TRBJ2-5,-,SQVSGLQETQY
TRBV7-2,TRBJ2-7,-,ASSLGGLGEQY
TRBV7-2,TRBJ1-3,-,ASSQSGSGNTIY
TRBV5-1,TRBJ2-7,many,ASSPRQALSYEQY
TRBV11-2,TRBJ2-5,-,ASSLTSGGLETQY
TRBV10-3,TRBJ2-5,-,AISELTGGGETRY
TRBV2,TRBJ2-2,many,ASSESGTGELF
TRBV30,TRBJ1-2,-,AWSGDRTNYGYT
TRBV9,TRBJ1-1,many,ASSVGGFGGRTEAF
TRBV10-3,TRBJ1-3,few,AISPGGDSGNTIY
TRBV2,TRBJ1-2,-,ASIFVPQGNYGYT
TRBV20-1,TRBJ1-2,-,SARQGAQSYGYT
TRBV2,TRBJ2-3,-,ASRGDRSTDTQY
TRBV27,TRBJ2-5,many,ASSFDRLQETQY
TRBV19,TRBJ1-5,many,ASSIPRGLQPQH